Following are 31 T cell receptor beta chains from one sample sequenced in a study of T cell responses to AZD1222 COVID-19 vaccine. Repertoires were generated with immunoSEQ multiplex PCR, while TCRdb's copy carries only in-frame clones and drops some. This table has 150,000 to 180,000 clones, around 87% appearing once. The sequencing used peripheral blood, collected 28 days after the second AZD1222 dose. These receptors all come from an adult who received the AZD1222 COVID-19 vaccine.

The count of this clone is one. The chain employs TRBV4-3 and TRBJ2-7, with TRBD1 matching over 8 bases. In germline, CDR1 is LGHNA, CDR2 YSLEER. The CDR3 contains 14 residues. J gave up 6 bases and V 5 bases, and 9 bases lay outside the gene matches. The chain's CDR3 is CASSFDRGGSEQYF. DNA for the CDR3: TGCGCCAGCAGCTTCGACAGGGGAGGAAGCGAGCAGTACTTC.

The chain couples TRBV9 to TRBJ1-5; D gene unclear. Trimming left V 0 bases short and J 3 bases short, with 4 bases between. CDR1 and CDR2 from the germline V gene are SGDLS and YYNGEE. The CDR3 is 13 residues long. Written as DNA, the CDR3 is TGTGCCAGCAGCGTAGACCCCAATCAGCCCCAGCATTTT. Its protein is CASSVDPNQPQHF.

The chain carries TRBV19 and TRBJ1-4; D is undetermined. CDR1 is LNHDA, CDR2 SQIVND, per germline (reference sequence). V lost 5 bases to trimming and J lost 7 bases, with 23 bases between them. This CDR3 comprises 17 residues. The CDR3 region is CASSPNRALGRGEKLFF. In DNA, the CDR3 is TGTGCCAGTAGTCCCAACCGGGCCCTTGGGCGAGGTGAAAAACTGTTTTTT.

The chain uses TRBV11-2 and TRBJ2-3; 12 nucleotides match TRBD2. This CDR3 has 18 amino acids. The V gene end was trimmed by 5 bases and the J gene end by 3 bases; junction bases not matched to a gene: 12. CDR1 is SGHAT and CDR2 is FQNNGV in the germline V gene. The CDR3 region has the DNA TGTGCCAGCAGCACCCCTAGCGGGAGGGCCGTCTGGACAGATACGCAGTATTTT. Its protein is CASSTPSGRAVWTDTQYF.

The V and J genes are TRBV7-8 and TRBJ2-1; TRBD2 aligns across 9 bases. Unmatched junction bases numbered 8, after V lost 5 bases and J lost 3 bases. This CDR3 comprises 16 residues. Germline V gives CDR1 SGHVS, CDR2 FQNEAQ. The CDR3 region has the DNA TGTGCCAGCAGCCCCGAAGGGCGGGGGGGCTACAATGAGCAGTTCTTC. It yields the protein CASSPEGRGGYNEQFF.

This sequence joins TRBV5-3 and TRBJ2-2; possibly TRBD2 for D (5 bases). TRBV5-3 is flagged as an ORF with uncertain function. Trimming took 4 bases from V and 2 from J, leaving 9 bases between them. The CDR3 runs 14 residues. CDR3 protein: CARSPGNNTGELFF. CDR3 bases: TGTGCCAGAAGCCCCGGGAACAACACCGGGGAGCTGTTTTTT.

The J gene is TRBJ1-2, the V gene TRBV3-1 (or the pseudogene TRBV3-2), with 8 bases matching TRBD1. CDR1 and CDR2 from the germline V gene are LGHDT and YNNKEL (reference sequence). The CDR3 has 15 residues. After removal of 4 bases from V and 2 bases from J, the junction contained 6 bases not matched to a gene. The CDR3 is CASSRGQGLNYGYTF. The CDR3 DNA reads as TGTGCCAGCAGCCGAGGACAGGGACTAAACTATGGCTACACCTTC.

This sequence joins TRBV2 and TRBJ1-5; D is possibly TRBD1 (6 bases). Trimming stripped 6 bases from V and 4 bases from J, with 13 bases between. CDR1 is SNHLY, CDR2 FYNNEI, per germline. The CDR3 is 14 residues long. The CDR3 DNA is TGTGCCAGCAGGCTAGGACAGACTAATCAGCCCCAGCATTTT. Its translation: CASRLGQTNQPQHF.

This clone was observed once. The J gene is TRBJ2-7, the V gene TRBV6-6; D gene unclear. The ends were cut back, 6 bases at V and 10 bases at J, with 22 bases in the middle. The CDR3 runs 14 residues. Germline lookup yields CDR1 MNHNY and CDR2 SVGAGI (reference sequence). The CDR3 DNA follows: TGTGCCAGCAGCCCCGTTATGGTCAGCCGATTCCAGTACTTC. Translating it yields CASSPVMVSRFQYF.

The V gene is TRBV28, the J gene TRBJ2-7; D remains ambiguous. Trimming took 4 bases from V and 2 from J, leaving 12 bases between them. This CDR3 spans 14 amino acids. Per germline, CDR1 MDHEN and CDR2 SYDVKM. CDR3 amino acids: CASSSPTGTYEQYF. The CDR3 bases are TGTGCCAGCAGTTCCCCGACCGGAACCTACGAGCAGTACTTC. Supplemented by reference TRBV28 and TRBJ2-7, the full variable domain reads DVKVTQSSRYLVKRTGEKVFLECVQDMDHENMFWYRQDPGLGLRLIYFSYDVKMKEKGDIPEGYSVSREKKERFSLILESASTNQTSMYLCASSSPTGTYEQYFGPGTRLTVT.

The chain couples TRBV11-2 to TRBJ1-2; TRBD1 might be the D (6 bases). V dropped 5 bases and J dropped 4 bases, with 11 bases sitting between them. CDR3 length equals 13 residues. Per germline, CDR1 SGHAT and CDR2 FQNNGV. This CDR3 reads CASSPDSLYGYTF. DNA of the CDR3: TGTGCCAGCAGCCCGGACAGCCTCTATGGCTACACCTTC.

CDR3 loop: CASSRTGANEQFF. In nucleotides, the CDR3 is TGCGCCAGCAGCCGGACAGGGGCCAATGAGCAGTTCTTC. The rearrangement joins TRBV5-1 to TRBJ2-1, with TRBD1 matching over 9 bases. Germline V gene data show CDR1 as SGHRS and CDR2 as YFSETQ. Losses at the gene ends were 4 bases for V and 6 bases for J; bases not matched to a gene: 2. The CDR3 covers 13 residues.

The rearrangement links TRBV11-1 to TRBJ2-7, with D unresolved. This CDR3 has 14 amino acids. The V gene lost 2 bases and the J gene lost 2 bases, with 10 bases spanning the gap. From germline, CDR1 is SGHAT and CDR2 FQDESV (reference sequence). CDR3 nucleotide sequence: TGTGCCAGCAGCTTATCGGGTCCCCCCTACGAGCAGTACTTC. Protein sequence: CASSLSGPPYEQYF.

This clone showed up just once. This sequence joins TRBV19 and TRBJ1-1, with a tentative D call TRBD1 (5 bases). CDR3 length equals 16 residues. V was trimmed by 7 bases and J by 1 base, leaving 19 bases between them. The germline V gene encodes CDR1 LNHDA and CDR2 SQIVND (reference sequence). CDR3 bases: TGTGCCAGTACTCCGATGTGGGGTAGGGGGAACACTGAAGCTTTCTTT. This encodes CASTPMWGRGNTEAFF.

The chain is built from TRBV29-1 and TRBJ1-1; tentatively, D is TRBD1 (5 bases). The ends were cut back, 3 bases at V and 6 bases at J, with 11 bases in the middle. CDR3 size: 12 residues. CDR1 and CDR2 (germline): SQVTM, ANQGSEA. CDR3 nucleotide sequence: TGCAGCGTTGACAGGGCGAAAGCTGAAGCTTTCTTT. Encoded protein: CSVDRAKAEAFF.

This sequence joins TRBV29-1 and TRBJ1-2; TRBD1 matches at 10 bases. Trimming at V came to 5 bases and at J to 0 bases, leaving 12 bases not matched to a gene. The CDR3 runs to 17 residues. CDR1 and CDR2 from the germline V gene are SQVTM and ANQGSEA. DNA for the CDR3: TGCAGCGTTCCGGGACAGGGGCAGGGCTATGCTAACTATGGCTACACCTTC. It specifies CSVPGQGQGYANYGYTF. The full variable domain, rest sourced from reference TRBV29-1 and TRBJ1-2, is SAVISQKPSRDICQRGTSLTIQCQVDSQVTMMFWYRQQPGQSLTLIATANQGSEATYESGFVIDKFPISRPNLTFSTLTVSNMSPEDSSIYLCSVPGQGQGYANYGYTFGSGTRLTVV.

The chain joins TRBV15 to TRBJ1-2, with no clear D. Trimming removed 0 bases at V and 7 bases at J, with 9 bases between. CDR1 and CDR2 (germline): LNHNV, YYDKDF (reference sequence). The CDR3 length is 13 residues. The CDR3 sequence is CATSRDEAGGYTF. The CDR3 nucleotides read TGTGCCACCAGCAGAGATGAAGCAGGTGGCTACACCTTC.

CDR3 protein: CAISEGLAGGVSSGANVLTF. The DNA for the CDR3 is TGTGCCATCAGTGAGGGGCTAGCCGGGGGTGTAAGCTCTGGGGCCAACGTCCTGACTTTC. The chain links TRBV10-3 to TRBJ2-6; a possible D gene is TRBD2 (6 bases). Trimming pared 2 bases from V and 0 bases from J, leaving 20 bases between. CDR3 size: 20 residues. Germline assignment: CDR1 ENHRY and CDR2 SYGVKD.

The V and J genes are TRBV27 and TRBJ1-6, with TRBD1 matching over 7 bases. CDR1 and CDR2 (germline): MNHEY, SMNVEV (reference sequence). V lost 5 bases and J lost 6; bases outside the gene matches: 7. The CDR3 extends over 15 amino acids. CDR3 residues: CASSPKGALNSPLHF. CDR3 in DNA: TGTGCCAGCAGTCCTAAGGGGGCGCTTAATTCACCCCTCCACTTT.

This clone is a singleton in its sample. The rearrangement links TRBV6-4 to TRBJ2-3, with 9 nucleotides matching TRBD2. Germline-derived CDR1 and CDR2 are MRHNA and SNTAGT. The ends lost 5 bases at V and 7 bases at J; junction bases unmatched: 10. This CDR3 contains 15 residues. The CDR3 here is CASSILAGPQNTQYF. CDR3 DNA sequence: TGTGCCAGCAGTATCCTAGCGGGACCACAAAATACGCAGTATTTT.

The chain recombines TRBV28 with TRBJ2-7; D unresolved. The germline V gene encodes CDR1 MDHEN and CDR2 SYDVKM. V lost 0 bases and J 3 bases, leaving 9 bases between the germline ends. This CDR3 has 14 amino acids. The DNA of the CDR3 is TGTGCCAGCAGTTTATGGATGAGTTACTACGAGCAGTACTTC. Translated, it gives CASSLWMSYYEQYF.

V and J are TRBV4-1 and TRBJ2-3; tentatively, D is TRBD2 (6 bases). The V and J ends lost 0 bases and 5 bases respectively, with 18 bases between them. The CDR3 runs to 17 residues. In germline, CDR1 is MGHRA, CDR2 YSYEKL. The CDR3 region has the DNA TGCGCCAGCAGCCAAGAAGGTTTTGTGGGAGGAGGAGATACGCAGTATTTT. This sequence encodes CASSQEGFVGGGDTQYF.

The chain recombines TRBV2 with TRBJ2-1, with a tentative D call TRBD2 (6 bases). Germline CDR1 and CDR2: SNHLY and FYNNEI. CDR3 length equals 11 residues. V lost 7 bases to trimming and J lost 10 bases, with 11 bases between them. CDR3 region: CASMGEVEQFF. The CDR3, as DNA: TGTGCCAGCATGGGGGAGGTGGAGCAGTTCTTC.

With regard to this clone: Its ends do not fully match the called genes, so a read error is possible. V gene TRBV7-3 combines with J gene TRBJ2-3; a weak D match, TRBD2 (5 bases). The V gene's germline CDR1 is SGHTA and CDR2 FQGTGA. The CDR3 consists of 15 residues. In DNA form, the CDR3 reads TGTGCCAGCAGGTTAAACCTTGCGGGCGCAGATACGCAGTATTTT. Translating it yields CASRLNLAGADTQYF.

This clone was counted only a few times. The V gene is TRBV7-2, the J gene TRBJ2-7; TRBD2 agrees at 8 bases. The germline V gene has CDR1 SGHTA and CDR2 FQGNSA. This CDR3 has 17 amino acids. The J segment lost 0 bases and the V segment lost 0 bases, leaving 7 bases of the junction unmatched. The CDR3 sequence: CASSLAPTSGRSYEQYF. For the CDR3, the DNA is TGTGCCAGCAGCTTAGCCCCTACTAGCGGCCGCTCCTACGAGCAGTACTTC.

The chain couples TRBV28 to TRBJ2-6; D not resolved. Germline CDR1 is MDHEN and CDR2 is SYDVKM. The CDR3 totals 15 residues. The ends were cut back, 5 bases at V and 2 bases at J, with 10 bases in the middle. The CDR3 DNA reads TGTGCCAGCAGTGAGCAGAGGCCTGGGGCCAACGTCCTGACTTTC. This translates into CASSEQRPGANVLTF. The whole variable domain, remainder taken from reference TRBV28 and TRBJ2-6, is DVKVTQSSRYLVKRTGEKVFLECVQDMDHENMFWYRQDPGLGLRLIYFSYDVKMKEKGDIPEGYSVSREKKERFSLILESASTNQTSMYLCASSEQRPGANVLTFGAGSRLTVL.

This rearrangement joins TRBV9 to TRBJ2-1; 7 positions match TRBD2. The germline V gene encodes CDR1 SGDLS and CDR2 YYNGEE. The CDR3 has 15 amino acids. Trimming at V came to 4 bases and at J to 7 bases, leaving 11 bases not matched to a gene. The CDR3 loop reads CASSLEAGKGNEQFF. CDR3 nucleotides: TGTGCCAGCAGCCTCGAAGCGGGAAAGGGGAATGAGCAGTTCTTC.

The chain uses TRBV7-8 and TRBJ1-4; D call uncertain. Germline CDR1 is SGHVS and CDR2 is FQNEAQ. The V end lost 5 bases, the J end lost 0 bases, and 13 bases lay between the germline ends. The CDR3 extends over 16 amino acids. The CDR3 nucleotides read TGTGCCAGCAGCAAACCGGGCTTCCCAACTAATGAAAAACTGTTTTTT. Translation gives CASSKPGFPTNEKLFF.

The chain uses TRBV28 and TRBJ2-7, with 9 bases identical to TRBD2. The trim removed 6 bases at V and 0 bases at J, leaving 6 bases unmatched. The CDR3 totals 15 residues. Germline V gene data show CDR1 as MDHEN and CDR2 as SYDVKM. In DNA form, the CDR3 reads TGTGCCAGCAGCCTCGGACTAGCGACCTCCTACGAGCAGTACTTC. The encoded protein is CASSLGLATSYEQYF.

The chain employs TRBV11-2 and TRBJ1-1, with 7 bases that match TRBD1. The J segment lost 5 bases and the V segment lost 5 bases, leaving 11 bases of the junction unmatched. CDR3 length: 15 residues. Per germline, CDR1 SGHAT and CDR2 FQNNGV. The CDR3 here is CASSLRGQGGTEAFF. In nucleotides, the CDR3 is TGTGCCAGCAGCCTGAGGGGGCAGGGGGGGACTGAAGCTTTCTTT.

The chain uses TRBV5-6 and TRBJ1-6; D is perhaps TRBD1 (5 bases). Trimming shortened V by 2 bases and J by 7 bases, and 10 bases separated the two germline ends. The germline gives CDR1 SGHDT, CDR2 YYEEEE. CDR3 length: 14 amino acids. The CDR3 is CASSFRRDNSPLHF. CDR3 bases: TGTGCCAGCAGCTTCCGCAGGGACAATTCACCCCTCCACTTT. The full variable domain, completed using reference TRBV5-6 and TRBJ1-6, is DAGVTQSPTHLIKTRGQQVTLRCSPKSGHDTVSWYQQALGQGPQFIFQYYEEEERQRGNFPDRFSGHQFPNYSSELNVNALLLGDSALYLCASSFRRDNSPLHFGNGTRLTVT.